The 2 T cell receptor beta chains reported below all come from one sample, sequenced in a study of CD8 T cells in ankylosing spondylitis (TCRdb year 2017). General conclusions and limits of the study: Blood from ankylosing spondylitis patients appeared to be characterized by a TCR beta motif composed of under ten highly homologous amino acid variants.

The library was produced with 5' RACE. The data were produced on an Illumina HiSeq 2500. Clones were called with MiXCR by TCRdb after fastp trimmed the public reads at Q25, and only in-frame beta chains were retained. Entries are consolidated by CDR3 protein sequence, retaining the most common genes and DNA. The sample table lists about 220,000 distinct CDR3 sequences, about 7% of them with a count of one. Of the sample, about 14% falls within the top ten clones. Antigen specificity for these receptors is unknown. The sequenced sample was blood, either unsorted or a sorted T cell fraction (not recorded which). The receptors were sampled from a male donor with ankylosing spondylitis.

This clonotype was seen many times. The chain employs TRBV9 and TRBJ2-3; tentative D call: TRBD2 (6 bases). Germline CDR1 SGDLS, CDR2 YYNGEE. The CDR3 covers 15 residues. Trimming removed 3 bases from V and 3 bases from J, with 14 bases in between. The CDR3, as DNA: TGTGCCAGCAGCGCCCCTGGTGCGGGGACAGATACGCAGTATTTT. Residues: CASSAPGAGTDTQYF.

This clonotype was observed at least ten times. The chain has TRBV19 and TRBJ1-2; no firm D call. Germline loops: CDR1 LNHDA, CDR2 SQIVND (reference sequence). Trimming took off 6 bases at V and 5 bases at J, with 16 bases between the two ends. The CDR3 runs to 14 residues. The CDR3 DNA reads TGTGCCAGTAGGGGCTCTGCCGAGTGGTATGGCTACACCTTC. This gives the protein CASRGSAEWYGYTF.